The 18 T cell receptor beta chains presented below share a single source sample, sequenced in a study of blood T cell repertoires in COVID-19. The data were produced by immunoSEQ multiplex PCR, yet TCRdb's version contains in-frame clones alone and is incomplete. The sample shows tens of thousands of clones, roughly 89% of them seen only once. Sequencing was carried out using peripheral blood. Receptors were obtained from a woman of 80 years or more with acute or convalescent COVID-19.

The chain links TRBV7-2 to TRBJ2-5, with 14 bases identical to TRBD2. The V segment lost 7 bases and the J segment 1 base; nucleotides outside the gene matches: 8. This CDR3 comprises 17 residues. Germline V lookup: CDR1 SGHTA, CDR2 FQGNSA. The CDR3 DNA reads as TGTGCCAGCAACGGACTAGCGGGGGGCCCCCGCCAAGAGACCCAGTACTTC. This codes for CASNGLAGGPRQETQYF.

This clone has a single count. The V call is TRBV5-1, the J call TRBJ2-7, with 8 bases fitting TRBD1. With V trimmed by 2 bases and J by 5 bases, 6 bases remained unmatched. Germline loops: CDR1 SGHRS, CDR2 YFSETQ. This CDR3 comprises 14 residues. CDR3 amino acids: CASSFQGAGHEQYF. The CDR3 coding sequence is TGCGCCAGCAGCTTTCAGGGGGCTGGACACGAGCAGTACTTC.

CDR3 bases: TGTGCCAGAAGGGAGGAAAAACTGTTTTTT. It is translated as CARREEKLFF. This chain connects TRBV5-3 to TRBJ1-4, with unresolved D. TRBV5-3 is filed as an ORF, its function uncertain. V lost 5 bases and J lost 8, with 4 bases in between. The CDR3 has 10 residues.

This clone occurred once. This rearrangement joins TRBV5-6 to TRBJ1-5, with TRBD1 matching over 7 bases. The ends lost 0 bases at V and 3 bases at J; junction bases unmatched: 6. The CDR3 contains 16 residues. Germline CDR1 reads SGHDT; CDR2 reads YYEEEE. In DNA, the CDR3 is TGTGCCAGCAGCTTGGGAACACAGGGGAACAATCAGCCCCAGCATTTT. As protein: CASSLGTQGNNQPQHF.

CDR3 DNA sequence: TGTGCCAGCAGCTCAGTCCACCCAGGTTATGGCTACACCTTC. Amino acid sequence: CASSSVHPGYGYTF. The chain joins TRBV6-6 to TRBJ1-2, with D hard to call. This CDR3 is 14 amino acids long. Trimming shortened V by 6 bases and J by 5 bases, and 16 bases separated the two germline ends. The V gene's germline CDR1 is MNHNY and CDR2 SVGAGI (reference sequence).

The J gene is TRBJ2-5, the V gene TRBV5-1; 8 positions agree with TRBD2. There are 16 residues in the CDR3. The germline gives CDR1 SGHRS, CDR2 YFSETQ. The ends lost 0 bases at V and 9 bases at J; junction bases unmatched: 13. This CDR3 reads CASSLEGLSGGQSQYF. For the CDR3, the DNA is TGCGCCAGCAGCTTGGAGGGGCTGAGCGGGGGCCAGTCCCAGTACTTC.

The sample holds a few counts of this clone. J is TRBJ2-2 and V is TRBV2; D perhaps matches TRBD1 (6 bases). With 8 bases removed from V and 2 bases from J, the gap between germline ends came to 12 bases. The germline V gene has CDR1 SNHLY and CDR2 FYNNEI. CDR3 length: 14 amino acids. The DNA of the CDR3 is TGTGCCAGCTCAGAGGACAGCAACACCGGGGAGCTGTTTTTT. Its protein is CASSEDSNTGELFF.

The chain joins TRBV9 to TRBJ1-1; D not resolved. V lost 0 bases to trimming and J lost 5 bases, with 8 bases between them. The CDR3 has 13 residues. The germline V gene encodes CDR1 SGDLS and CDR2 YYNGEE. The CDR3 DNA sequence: TGTGCCAGCAGCGTAGTGGGGAGGACTGAAGCTTTCTTT. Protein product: CASSVVGRTEAFF.

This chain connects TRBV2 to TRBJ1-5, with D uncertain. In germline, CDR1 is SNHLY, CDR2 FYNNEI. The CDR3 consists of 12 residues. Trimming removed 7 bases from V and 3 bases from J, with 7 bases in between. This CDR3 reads CASNPDNQPQHF. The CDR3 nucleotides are TGTGCCAGCAATCCAGACAATCAGCCCCAGCATTTT.

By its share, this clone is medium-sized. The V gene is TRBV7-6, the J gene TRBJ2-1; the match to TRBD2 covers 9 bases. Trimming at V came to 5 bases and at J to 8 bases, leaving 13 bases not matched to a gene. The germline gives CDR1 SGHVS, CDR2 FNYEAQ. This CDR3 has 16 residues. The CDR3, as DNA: TGTGCCAGCAGCCGCGCGGGCGGGGGGGGCGGCTATGAGCAGTTCTTC. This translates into CASSRAGGGGGYEQFF. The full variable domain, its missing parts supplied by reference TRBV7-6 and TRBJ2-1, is GAGVSQSPRYKVTKRGQDVALRCDPISGHVSLYWYRQALGQGPEFLTYFNYEAQQDKSGLPNDRFSAERPEGSISTLTIQRTEQRDSAMYRCASSRAGGGGGYEQFFGPGTRLTVL.

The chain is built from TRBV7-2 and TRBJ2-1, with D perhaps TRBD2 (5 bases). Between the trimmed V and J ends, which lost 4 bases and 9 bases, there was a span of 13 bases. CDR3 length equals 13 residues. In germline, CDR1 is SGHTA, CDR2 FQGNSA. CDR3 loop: CASSSPPAGEQFF. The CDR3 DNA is TGTGCCAGCAGCTCTCCCCCGGCGGGTGAGCAGTTCTTC.

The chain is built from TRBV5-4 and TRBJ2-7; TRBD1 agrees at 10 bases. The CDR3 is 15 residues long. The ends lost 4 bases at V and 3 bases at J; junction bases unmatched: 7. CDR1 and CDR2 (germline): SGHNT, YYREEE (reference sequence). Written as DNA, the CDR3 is TGTGCCAGCAGCGCGCGGGACAGGGGACTCTACGAGCAGTACTTC. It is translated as CASSARDRGLYEQYF.

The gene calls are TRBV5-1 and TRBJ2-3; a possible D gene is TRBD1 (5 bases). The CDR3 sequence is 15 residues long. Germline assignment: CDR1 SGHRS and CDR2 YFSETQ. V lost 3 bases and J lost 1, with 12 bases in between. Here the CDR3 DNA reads TGCGCCAGCAGCTCAGCAGGGATTGGCACAGATACGCAGTATTTT. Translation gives CASSSAGIGTDTQYF.

The DNA for the CDR3 is TGTGCCAGTAGTATCCTGGGGACTGGGCCTCCTGAGCAGTTCTTC. Protein product: CASSILGTGPPEQFF. The chain recombines TRBV19 with TRBJ2-1; maybe TRBD2 (6 bases). The CDR3 has 15 residues. V was shortened by 3 bases and J by 9 bases, with 18 bases between the two germline ends. CDR1 and CDR2 (germline): LNHDA, SQIVND (reference sequence).

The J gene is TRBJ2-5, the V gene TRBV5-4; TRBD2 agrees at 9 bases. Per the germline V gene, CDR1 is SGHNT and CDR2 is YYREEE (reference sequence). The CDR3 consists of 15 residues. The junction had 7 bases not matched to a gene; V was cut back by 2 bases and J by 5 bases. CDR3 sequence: CASSLEAGGYETQYF. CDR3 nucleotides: TGTGCCAGCAGCTTAGAAGCGGGGGGCTATGAGACCCAGTACTTC.

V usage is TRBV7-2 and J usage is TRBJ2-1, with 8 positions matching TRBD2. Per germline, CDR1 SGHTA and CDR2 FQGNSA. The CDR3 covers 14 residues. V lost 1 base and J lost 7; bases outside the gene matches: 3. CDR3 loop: CASSLDSGVNEQFF. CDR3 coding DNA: TGTGCCAGCAGCTTAGATAGCGGGGTAAATGAGCAGTTCTTC.

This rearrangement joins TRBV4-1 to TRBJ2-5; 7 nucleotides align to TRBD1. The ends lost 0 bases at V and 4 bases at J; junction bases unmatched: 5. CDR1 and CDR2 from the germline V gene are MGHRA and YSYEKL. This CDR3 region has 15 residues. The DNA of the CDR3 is TGCGCCAGCAGCCAAGAGGGGACAGCCCCAGAGACCCAGTACTTC. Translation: CASSQEGTAPETQYF.

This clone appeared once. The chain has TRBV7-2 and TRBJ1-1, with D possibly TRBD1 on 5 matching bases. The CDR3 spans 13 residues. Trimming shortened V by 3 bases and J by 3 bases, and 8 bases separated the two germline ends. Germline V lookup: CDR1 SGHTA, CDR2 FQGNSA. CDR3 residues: CASSFTTDTEAFF. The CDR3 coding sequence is TGTGCCAGCAGCTTCACGACAGACACTGAAGCTTTCTTT.